These 20 T cell receptor beta chains were all obtained from the same sample, sequenced in a study of T cell changes during pregnancy in multiple sclerosis. Data came from immunoSEQ multiplex PCR; TCRdb stores just in-frame clones and leaves some out. The sample shows some 44,000 clones, 90% of them seen only once. Material: CD4+ T cells from peripheral blood mononuclear cells, obtained before pregnancy. The source of these receptors is a female donor with multiple sclerosis, enrolled in a pregnancy study.

The gene calls are TRBV19 and TRBJ1-1, with 10 positions matching TRBD1. The CDR3 extends over 13 amino acids. V gave up 5 bases and J gave up 5 bases; unmatched junction bases: 2. Looked up from germline, CDR1 is LNHDA and CDR2 is SQIVND (reference sequence). Here the CDR3 reads CASSGTGVTEAFF. Here the CDR3 DNA reads TGTGCCAGTAGTGGGACAGGGGTAACTGAAGCTTTCTTT.

V is TRBV19 and J is TRBJ1-1, with 8 bases that match TRBD1. The germline V gene encodes CDR1 LNHDA and CDR2 SQIVND (reference sequence). There are 13 residues in the CDR3. J gave up 5 bases and V 7 bases, and 6 bases lay outside the gene matches. For the CDR3, the DNA is TGTGCCAGTACGTCCCAGGGGGCAACTGAAGCTTTCTTT. Translating it yields CASTSQGATEAFF.

This clone has only a few counts. The rearrangement links TRBV19 to TRBJ2-7; 7 nucleotides match TRBD1. This CDR3 is 15 amino acids long. Losses at the gene ends were 4 bases for V and 2 bases for J; bases not matched to a gene: 8. Germline values: CDR1 LNHDA, CDR2 SQIVND (reference sequence). Here the CDR3 DNA reads TGTGCCAGTAGTAGACAGGGCCATGGCCCCTACGAGCAGTACTTC. It is translated as CASSRQGHGPYEQYF.

The V gene is TRBV23-1, the J gene TRBJ1-3; D not certain. TRBV23-1 is an open reading frame, and its role is uncertain. Trimming took off 0 bases at V and 8 bases at J, with 17 bases between the two ends. The CDR3 extends over 16 amino acids. DNA for the CDR3: TGCGCCAGCAGTCAATCAGAGGAGGAACGTCGGGACACCATATATTTT. Its protein is CASSQSEEERRDTIYF.

In its sample, this clone was seen once. The chain combines TRBV25-1 with TRBJ1-1, with D perhaps matching TRBD1 (5 bases). Germline lookup yields CDR1 MGHDK and CDR2 SYGVNS. This CDR3 is built from 14 residues. Between the trimmed V and J ends, which lost 7 bases and 1 base, there was a span of 13 bases. The CDR3 here is CASTSQQGNTEAFF. In DNA, the CDR3 is TGTGCCAGCACCTCACAGCAGGGGAACACTGAAGCTTTCTTT. Full variable domain (rest looked up from reference TRBV25-1 and TRBJ1-1): EADIYQTPRYLVIGTGKKITLECSQTMGHDKMYWYQQDPGMELHLIHYSYGVNSTEKGDLSSESTVSRIRTEHFPLTLESARPSHTSQYLCASTSQQGNTEAFFGQGTRLTVV.

V usage is TRBV4-3 and J usage is TRBJ1-2; no firm D call. Trimming shortened V by 0 bases and J by 4 bases, and 6 bases separated the two germline ends. The CDR3 is 13 residues long. Germline CDR1 and CDR2: LGHNA and YSLEER. The CDR3 bases are TGCGCCAGCAGCCAAGACACCGGCTATGGCTACACCTTC. This codes for CASSQDTGYGYTF.

The gene calls are TRBV4-1 and TRBJ2-2; 7 bases agree with TRBD1. The trim removed 2 bases at V and 5 bases at J, leaving 5 bases unmatched. The CDR3 runs 15 residues. Per germline, CDR1 MGHRA and CDR2 YSYEKL. The CDR3 DNA reads TGCGCCAGCAGCCAACCCGACAGGGTTACCGGGGAGCTGTTTTTT. Its protein is CASSQPDRVTGELFF.

The CDR3 DNA reads as TGTGCCAGCAGCCGTGACATCTCCTACGAGCAGTACTTC. Encoded protein: CASSRDISYEQYF. The chain carries TRBV4-2 and TRBJ2-7; D ambiguous. V was clipped by 4 bases and J by 0 bases, with 7 bases between them. Germline CDR1 reads LGHNA; CDR2 reads YNFKEQ. The CDR3 is 13 residues long.

CDR3 protein: CASSLRTSGGNNEQFF. CDR3 nucleotide sequence: TGCGCCAGCAGCTTGAGAACTAGCGGGGGGAACAATGAGCAGTTCTTC. V and J are TRBV5-1 and TRBJ2-1, with 12 nucleotides matching TRBD2. The J segment lost 5 bases and the V segment lost 1 base, leaving 4 bases of the junction unmatched. CDR3 size: 16 residues. Germline V gene sequence: CDR1 SGHRS, CDR2 YFSETQ. Drawing the rest from reference TRBV5-1 and TRBJ2-1, the complete variable domain is KAGVTQTPRYLIKTRGQQVTLSCSPISGHRSVSWYQQTPGQGLQFLFEYFSETQRNKGNFPGRFSGRQFSNSRSEMNVSTLELGDSALYLCASSLRTSGGNNEQFFGPGTRLTVL.

The chain is built from TRBV2 and TRBJ2-3; 10 nucleotides match TRBD2. V lost 7 bases, J lost 0 bases, and 10 bases stayed unmatched. The CDR3 is made up of 17 amino acids. Germline V gene data show CDR1 as SNHLY and CDR2 as FYNNEI. The CDR3 sequence is CASKVTSGFTSTDTQYF. The CDR3 DNA follows: TGTGCCAGCAAGGTGACTAGCGGGTTCACTAGCACAGATACGCAGTATTTT.

The chain has TRBV27 and TRBJ2-1, with TRBD2 matching 12 bases. With 5 bases clipped from V and 6 bases from J, the junction kept 11 bases outside the gene matches. This CDR3 is built from 17 residues. In germline, CDR1 is MNHEY, CDR2 SMNVEV (reference sequence). DNA for the CDR3: TGTGCCAGCAGTGCCCCTAGACTAGCGGGAGCTTCCAATGAGCAGTTCTTC. This gives the protein CASSAPRLAGASNEQFF.

V is TRBV2 and J is TRBJ2-7; TRBD2 agrees at 10 bases. Trimming took 7 bases from V and 5 from J; bases not matched to a gene: 8. The CDR3 is 14 amino acids. Germline assignment: CDR1 SNHLY and CDR2 FYNNEI. CDR3 sequence: CASTKREGWDEQYF. The CDR3 DNA reads as TGTGCCAGCACCAAGCGGGAGGGTTGGGACGAGCAGTACTTC.

This chain connects TRBV4-2 to TRBJ1-5; 10 nucleotides agree with TRBD1. V dropped 0 bases and J dropped 2; count of bases not matched to a gene: 1. Looked up from germline, CDR1 is LGHNA and CDR2 is YNFKEQ. The CDR3 extends over 16 amino acids. The CDR3 region has the DNA TGTGCCAGCAGCCAAGAGGGGACAGGGGGCAATCAGCCCCAGCATTTT. Protein product: CASSQEGTGGNQPQHF.

The V and J genes are TRBV14 and TRBJ2-7; TRBD2 agrees at 12 bases. The CDR3 consists of 16 residues. Germline V CDR1 and CDR2: SGHDN, FVKESK. V was pared by 2 bases and J by 4 bases, with 6 bases of the junction left unmatched. CDR3 nucleotide sequence: TGTGCCAGCAGCCAATTTTCCCTAGCGGGAGGGTACGAGCAGTACTTC. Its protein is CASSQFSLAGGYEQYF.

The V and J genes are TRBV5-1 and TRBJ2-2, with 8 bases lining up with TRBD1. This CDR3 has 14 amino acids. J was trimmed by 6 bases and V by 4 bases; bases with no gene match: 5. Germline V gives CDR1 SGHRS, CDR2 YFSETQ. The DNA for the CDR3 is TGCGCCAGCAGCCTTAAGACAGGGGCCGGGGAGCTGTTTTTT. Its protein is CASSLKTGAGELFF.

The chain is built from TRBV19 and TRBJ2-3; TRBD2 matches at 8 bases. Germline V CDR1 and CDR2: LNHDA, SQIVND (reference sequence). The CDR3 length is 16 residues. V was clipped by 4 bases and J by 0 bases; unmatched bases: 6. CDR3 loop: CASSKRASGSTDTQYF. The CDR3 nucleotides read TGTGCCAGTAGTAAGCGGGCTAGCGGGAGCACAGATACGCAGTATTTT.

This clone appeared once. The chain carries TRBV10-3 and TRBJ1-5; tentatively, D is TRBD1 (6 bases). Germline loops: CDR1 ENHRY, CDR2 SYGVKD. This CDR3 is built from 13 residues. V dropped 6 bases and J dropped 4 bases, with 10 bases sitting between them. CDR3 DNA: TGTGCCATCAGGGAAAGGGGGAATCAGCCCCAGCATTTT. Its protein product is CAIRERGNQPQHF.

V and J are TRBV7-2 and TRBJ1-4; TRBD1 matches 9 bases. This CDR3 contains 16 residues. The germline gives CDR1 SGHTA, CDR2 FQGNSA. V shed 4 bases, J shed 8 bases, and the junction held 11 bases outside the gene matches. CDR3 coding DNA: TGTGCCAGCAGCTCCTACCGGGGACAGGGACGCGAAAAACTGTTTTTT. Its translation is CASSSYRGQGREKLFF.

The sample holds one count of this clone. The V and J genes are TRBV6-5 and TRBJ1-5, with 7 bases matching TRBD1. This CDR3 spans 15 amino acids. CDR1 and CDR2 from the germline V gene are MNHEY and SVGAGI. J gave up 4 bases and V 2 bases, and 5 bases lay outside the gene matches. The CDR3 DNA is TGTGCCAGCAGTTACACAGGGGCCGGAAATCAGCCCCAGCATTTT. Residues: CASSYTGAGNQPQHF.

This chain connects TRBV9 to TRBJ1-1, with a possible D match to TRBD1 (6 bases). The germline CDR1 and CDR2 sequences are SGDLS and YYNGEE. CDR3 length equals 15 residues. V shed 0 bases and J shed 1 base, with 10 bases lying between them. The CDR3, as DNA: TGTGCCAGCAGCGTAGCGACAGGCCCGAACACTGAAGCTTTCTTT. It codes for CASSVATGPNTEAFF.